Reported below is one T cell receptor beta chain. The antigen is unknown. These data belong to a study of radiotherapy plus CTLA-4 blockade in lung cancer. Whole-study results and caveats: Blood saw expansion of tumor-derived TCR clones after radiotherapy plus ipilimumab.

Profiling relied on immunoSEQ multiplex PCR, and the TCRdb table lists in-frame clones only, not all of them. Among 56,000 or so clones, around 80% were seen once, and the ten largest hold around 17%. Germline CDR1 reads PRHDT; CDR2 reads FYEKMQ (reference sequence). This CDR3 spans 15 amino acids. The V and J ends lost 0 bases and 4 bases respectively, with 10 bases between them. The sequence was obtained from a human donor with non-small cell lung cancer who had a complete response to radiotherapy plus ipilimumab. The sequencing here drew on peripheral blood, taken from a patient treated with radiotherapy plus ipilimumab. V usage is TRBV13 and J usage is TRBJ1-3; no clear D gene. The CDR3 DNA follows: TGTGCCAGCAGCTTAGGGCGGCCCATAGGAAACACCATATATTTT. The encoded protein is CASSLGRPIGNTIYF.